The clone carrying this T cell receptor beta chain was picked up a small number of times. The target antigen is unknown. This entry is derived from a study of cytomegalovirus exposure and HLA in healthy donors. 13 Jbeta primers and 60 Vbeta primers were used for the PCR. Original processing methods: Unique TCR beta chains numbered about 80 million in a later analysis, with approximately 10 million shared. Repertoires were generated with immunoSEQ multiplex PCR, while TCRdb's copy carries only in-frame clones and drops some. Clonal size and the V and J genes are those of that table, whereas D and trimming came from the DNA. This table holds about 160,000 clones, around 80% found once. Overall study results and limits: Among CMV-associated TCR beta chains, most appeared HLA-restricted in a later analysis. Using the classifier, cytomegalovirus status was reportedly diagnosed with high specificity and sensitivity. Rare sequences made up most TCRs, while some public TCRs were found in many donors.

Germline V gene data show CDR1 as LNHDA and CDR2 as SQIVND (reference sequence). The V segment lost 7 bases and the J segment 2 bases; nucleotides outside the gene matches: 6. The CDR3 length is 16 residues. The J gene is TRBJ2-5, the V gene TRBV19, with 14 bases that match TRBD2. The clonotype was recovered from a woman aged 45-65 years in good health and CMV-seropositive. What was sequenced was PBMCs. The CDR3 region has the DNA TGTGCCAGTAATTTCGGACTAGCGGGAGGACAAGAGACCCAGTACTTC. As protein: CASNFGLAGGQETQYF.